Listed below are T cell receptor beta chains from one sample, sequenced in a study of blood T cell repertoires in COVID-19. TCRdb's table, derived via immunoSEQ multiplex PCR, lists solely in-frame clones and lacks some. The data hold about 230,000 clones, with around 84% observed a single time. Sequenced input: peripheral blood. The receptors derive from a woman of 80 years or more with active or convalescent COVID-19. The CDR3 runs from the conserved cysteine through the conserved F or W. Each record gives: clone size, V gene, D gene, J gene, CDR3 protein, CDR3 DNA. A D gene is named only where the DNA matches it firmly. The listing skips clone size in some rows; elsewhere it reads once, few, many or a size class.

size: once; V: TRBV11-3; D: -; J: TRBJ2-5; CDR3: CASSLRGEETQYF; DNA: TGTGCCAGCAGCCTCAGGGGGGAAGAGACCCAGTACTTC
size: once; V: TRBV19; D: -; J: TRBJ1-2; CDR3: CASSILTASFYGYTF; DNA: TGTGCCAGTAGTATATTGACAGCCTCCTTCTATGGCTACACCTTC
size: -; V: TRBV19; D: TRBD2; J: TRBJ2-1; CDR3: CASSTLAGGPYNEQFF; DNA: TGTGCCAGTAGTACCCTAGCGGGGGGGCCATACAATGAGCAGTTCTTC
size: -; V: TRBV21-1; D: -; J: TRBJ2-3; CDR3: CASSIPGLPYTDTQYF; DNA: TGTGCCAGCAGCATCCCGGGACTCCCATACACAGATACGCAGTATTTT
size: few; V: TRBV19; D: -; J: TRBJ1-1; CDR3: CASSVRVSTEAFF; DNA: TGTGCCAGTAGTGTCAGGGTTTCGACTGAAGCTTTCTTT
size: -; V: TRBV4-2; D: -; J: TRBJ1-1; CDR3: CASSLGTQGAEAFF; DNA: TGTGCCAGCAGCTTAGGGACTCAAGGGGCTGAAGCTTTCTTT
size: -; V: TRBV6-5; D: TRBD1; J: TRBJ1-1; CDR3: CASSWTGMNTEAFF; DNA: TGTGCCAGCAGTTGGACAGGCATGAACACTGAAGCTTTCTTT
size: -; V: TRBV6-2/TRBV6-3; D: TRBD1; J: TRBJ2-6; CDR3: CASSWGSGQGASGANVLTF; DNA: TGTGCCAGCAGTTGGGGCTCTGGACAGGGGGCGTCTGGGGCCAACGTCCTGACTTTC
size: once; V: TRBV6-4; D: TRBD1; J: TRBJ1-3; CDR3: CASSRDRARNTIYF; DNA: TGTGCCAGCAGTAGGGACAGGGCGCGGAACACCATATATTTT
size: -; V: TRBV20-1; D: -; J: TRBJ2-5; CDR3: CSATKEETQYF; DNA: TGCAGTGCCACGAAGGAGGAGACCCAGTACTTC
size: -; V: TRBV9; D: -; J: TRBJ2-3; CDR3: CASSVSPSLSADTQYF; DNA: TGTGCCAGCAGCGTGTCCCCCTCACTCTCGGCAGATACGCAGTATTTT
size: -; V: TRBV18; D: -; J: TRBJ1-2; CDR3: CASSSGINYGYTF; DNA: TGTGCCAGCTCAAGCGGCATTAACTATGGCTACACCTTC
size: -; V: TRBV28; D: TRBD2; J: TRBJ2-6; CDR3: CASSLSGRGSGANVLTF; DNA: TGTGCCAGCAGTTTATCCGGGAGGGGGAGCGGGGCCAACGTCCTGACTTTC
size: few; V: TRBV5-1; D: TRBD1; J: TRBJ2-5; CDR3: CASSLDGTGEETQYF; DNA: TGCGCCAGCAGCTTGGACGGGACAGGAGAAGAGACCCAGTACTTC
size: -; V: TRBV11-2; D: -; J: TRBJ2-2; CDR3: CASSLVLISGELFF; DNA: TGTGCCAGCAGCTTAGTTCTTATCAGTGGGGAGCTGTTTTTT
size: -; V: TRBV5-1; D: -; J: TRBJ2-3; CDR3: CASSLAAHTDTQYF; DNA: TGCGCCAGCAGCTTAGCGGCTCACACAGATACGCAGTATTTT
size: -; V: TRBV4-3; D: -; J: TRBJ2-4; CDR3: CASSLVGVDIQYF; DNA: TGCGCCAGCAGCCTCGTCGGGGTTGACATTCAGTACTTC
size: -; V: TRBV11-3; D: -; J: TRBJ2-3; CDR3: CASSSRGAVDTQYF; DNA: TGTGCCAGCAGCTCTCGGGGGGCGGTAGATACGCAGTATTTT
size: -; V: TRBV20-1; D: -; J: TRBJ1-4; CDR3: CSASSPEATPTNEKLFF; DNA: TGCAGTGCTAGTTCCCCGGAAGCGACCCCAACTAATGAAAAACTGTTTTTT
size: few; V: TRBV4-1; D: TRBD1; J: TRBJ2-2; CDR3: CASSQDRDRGLDGELFF; DNA: TGCGCCAGCAGCCAAGATAGGGACAGGGGGCTAGACGGGGAGCTGTTTTTT
size: -; V: TRBV4-3; D: TRBD2; J: TRBJ2-4; CDR3: CASSQESGAGNLATRDIQYF; DNA: TGCGCCAGCAGCCAAGAAAGCGGGGCGGGCAATCTAGCGACGAGGGACATTCAGTACTTC
size: -; V: TRBV27; D: TRBD2; J: TRBJ2-7; CDR3: CASRSRGGPYEQYF; DNA: TGTGCCAGCCGCAGCCGGGGGGGCCCCTACGAGCAGTACTTC
size: -; V: TRBV5-1; D: TRBD2; J: TRBJ2-2; CDR3: CASSFGPRGSGELFF; DNA: TGCGCCAGCAGCTTTGGGCCGCGGGGGTCCGGGGAGCTGTTTTTT
size: -; V: TRBV28; D: -; J: TRBJ2-5; CDR3: CASSLSVPETQYF; DNA: TGTGCCAGCAGTTTATCAGTTCCCGAGACCCAGTACTTC
size: -; V: TRBV12-5; D: -; J: TRBJ2-2; CDR3: CASGPALAYTGELFF; DNA: TGTGCTAGTGGGCCAGCCCTAGCGTACACCGGGGAGCTGTTTTTT
size: -; V: TRBV10-3; D: -; J: TRBJ2-5; CDR3: CAISEGSLQTQYF; DNA: TGTGCCATCAGTGAGGGGAGTTTGCAGACCCAGTACTTC
size: -; V: TRBV7-9; D: TRBD2; J: TRBJ2-1; CDR3: CASSPLRTRNEQFF; DNA: TGTGCCAGCAGCCCACTAAGGACTAGGAATGAGCAGTTCTTC
size: -; V: TRBV14; D: TRBD1; J: TRBJ2-1; CDR3: CASSQFPGQGVFF; DNA: TGTGCCAGCAGCCAGTTCCCGGGACAGGGGGTTTTCTTC
size: -; V: TRBV19; D: -; J: TRBJ2-3; CDR3: CASSIDGGGAGADTQYF; DNA: TGTGCCAGTAGTATAGATGGTGGGGGGGCCGGCGCAGATACGCAGTATTTT
size: -; V: TRBV5-6; D: TRBD1; J: TRBJ1-1; CDR3: CASSIGTGARNTEAFF; DNA: TGTGCCAGCAGCATAGGGACAGGGGCCCGGAACACTGAAGCTTTCTTT
size: few; V: TRBV28; D: -; J: TRBJ2-1; CDR3: CASRPVGALSYNEQFF; DNA: TGTGCCAGCAGACCTGTGGGAGCCCTCTCCTACAATGAGCAGTTCTTC
size: -; V: TRBV28; D: -; J: TRBJ1-6; CDR3: CASTLGGATSPLHF; DNA: TGTGCCAGCACCTTGGGGGGGGCTACTTCACCCCTCCACTTT
size: -; V: TRBV6-5; D: -; J: TRBJ2-3; CDR3: CASITGLDTQYF; DNA: TGTGCCAGCATAACGGGGTTAGATACGCAGTATTTT
size: -; V: TRBV5-1; D: TRBD1; J: TRBJ1-3; CDR3: CASSSVQGTRGNTIYF; DNA: TGCGCCAGCAGCTCGGTACAGGGGACGAGAGGAAACACCATATATTTT
size: -; V: TRBV7-2; D: -; J: TRBJ2-3; CDR3: CASSPAGLSTDTQYF; DNA: TGTGCCAGCAGCCCGGCGGGGTTGTCAACAGATACGCAGTATTTT
size: -; V: TRBV4-3; D: TRBD2; J: TRBJ2-3; CDR3: CASSQDSASGGRGSTDTQYF; DNA: TGCGCCAGCAGCCAAGATTCGGCGAGCGGGGGGCGAGGAAGCACAGATACGCAGTATTTT
size: -; V: TRBV29-1; D: -; J: TRBJ2-7; CDR3: CSATSPRSYEQYF; DNA: TGCAGCGCAACGAGCCCCCGATCCTACGAGCAGTACTTC
size: -; V: TRBV7-2; D: TRBD2; J: TRBJ2-7; CDR3: CASSFSGGTYEQYF; DNA: TGTGCCAGCAGCTTTAGCGGGGGGACCTACGAGCAGTACTTC
size: -; V: TRBV5-1; D: -; J: TRBJ2-5; CDR3: CASSAGQGGNSGSETQYF; DNA: TGCGCCAGCAGCGCTGGACAGGGAGGGAATAGCGGGAGTGAGACCCAGTACTTC
size: -; V: TRBV7-3; D: -; J: TRBJ2-7; CDR3: CASSTSPWGAYEQYF; DNA: TGTGCCAGCAGCACTTCCCCCTGGGGGGCCTACGAGCAGTACTTC
size: -; V: TRBV18; D: -; J: TRBJ2-7; CDR3: CASSLSREAYEQYF; DNA: TGTGCCAGCTCACTCAGTAGGGAGGCGTACGAGCAGTACTTC
size: -; V: TRBV7-3; D: -; J: TRBJ2-2; CDR3: CASSLSSGRTGELFF; DNA: TGTGCCAGCAGCTTAAGCTCGGGTCGGACCGGGGAGCTGTTTTTT
size: few; V: TRBV5-1; D: -; J: TRBJ2-7; CDR3: CASSLGLGGVEQYF; DNA: TGCGCCAGCAGCTTGGGACTAGGGGGCGTCGAGCAGTACTTC
size: -; V: TRBV12-2; D: -; J: TRBJ1-5; CDR3: CASRPTLQGVEQPQHF; DNA: TGTGCAAGTCGCCCTACACTACAGGGGGTGGAACAGCCCCAGCATTTT
size: -; V: TRBV7-2; D: TRBD1; J: TRBJ2-5; CDR3: CASSIDRGLTQYF; DNA: TGTGCCAGCAGCATCGACAGGGGGTTGACCCAGTACTTC
size: -; V: TRBV15; D: TRBD1; J: TRBJ2-2; CDR3: CATSSRTGGRELFF; DNA: TGTGCCACCAGCAGTAGGACAGGGGGACGGGAGCTGTTTTTT
size: -; V: TRBV6-2/TRBV6-3; D: TRBD2; J: TRBJ2-3; CDR3: CASSYISGGSTDTQYF; DNA: TGTGCCAGCAGTTATATTAGCGGGGGTAGCACAGATACGCAGTATTTT
size: -; V: TRBV6-5; D: -; J: TRBJ1-2; CDR3: CARNGSGDNYGYTF; DNA: TGTGCCAGGAACGGTTCGGGGGATAACTATGGCTACACCTTC
size: -; V: TRBV7-9; D: TRBD2; J: TRBJ2-3; CDR3: CASSSIAGGPSTDTQYF; DNA: TGTGCCAGCAGCTCAATAGCGGGAGGCCCTAGCACAGATACGCAGTATTTT
size: -; V: TRBV5-1; D: TRBD2; J: TRBJ2-1; CDR3: CASSLAAGEVFYNEQFF; DNA: TGCGCCAGCAGCTTGGCGGCGGGAGAAGTTTTCTACAATGAGCAGTTCTTC
size: once; V: TRBV5-4; D: -; J: TRBJ1-6; CDR3: CASSLKVGQNSPLHF; DNA: TGTGCCAGCAGCTTGAAGGTGGGGCAAAATTCACCCCTCCACTTT
size: few; V: TRBV18; D: -; J: TRBJ1-1; CDR3: CASSLQGGGTEAFF; DNA: TGTGCCAGCTCATTACAGGGAGGGGGCACTGAAGCTTTCTTT
size: -; V: TRBV4-3; D: -; J: TRBJ1-2; CDR3: CASSQVGAVNYGYTF; DNA: TGCGCCAGCAGCCAAGTGGGAGCCGTAAACTATGGCTACACCTTC
size: -; V: TRBV6-5; D: TRBD2; J: TRBJ2-2; CDR3: CASSYSRGRGGELFF; DNA: TGTGCCAGCAGTTACTCGCGCGGGAGGGGCGGGGAGCTGTTTTTT
size: -; V: TRBV6-6; D: -; J: TRBJ2-7; CDR3: CASRRWTITYEQYF; DNA: TGTGCCAGCCGACGGTGGACTATAACCTACGAGCAGTACTTC